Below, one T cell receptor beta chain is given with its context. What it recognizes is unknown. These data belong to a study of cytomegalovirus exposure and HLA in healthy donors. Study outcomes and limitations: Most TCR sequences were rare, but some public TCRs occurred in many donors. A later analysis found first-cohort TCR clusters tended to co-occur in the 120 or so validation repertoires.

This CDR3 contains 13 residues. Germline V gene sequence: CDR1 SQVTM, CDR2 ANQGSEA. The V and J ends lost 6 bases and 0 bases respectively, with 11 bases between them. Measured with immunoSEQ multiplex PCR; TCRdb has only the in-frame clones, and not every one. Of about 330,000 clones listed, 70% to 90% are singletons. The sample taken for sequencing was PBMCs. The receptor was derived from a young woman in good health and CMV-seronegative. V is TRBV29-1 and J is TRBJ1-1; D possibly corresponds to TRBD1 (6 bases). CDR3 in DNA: TGCAGCGTCGGTGGACAGATGAACACTGAAGCTTTCTTT. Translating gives CSVGGQMNTEAFF.